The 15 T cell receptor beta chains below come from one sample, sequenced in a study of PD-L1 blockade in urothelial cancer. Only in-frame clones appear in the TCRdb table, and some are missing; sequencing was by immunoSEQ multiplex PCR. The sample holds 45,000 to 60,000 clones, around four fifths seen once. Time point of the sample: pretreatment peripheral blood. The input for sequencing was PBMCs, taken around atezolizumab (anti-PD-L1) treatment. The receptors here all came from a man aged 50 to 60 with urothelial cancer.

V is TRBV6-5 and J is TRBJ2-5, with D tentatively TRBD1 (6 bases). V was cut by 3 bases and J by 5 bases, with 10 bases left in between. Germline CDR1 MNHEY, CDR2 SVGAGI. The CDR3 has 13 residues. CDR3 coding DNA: TGTGCCAGCAGTTATACAGGGTCCGAGACCCAGTACTTC. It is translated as CASSYTGSETQYF.

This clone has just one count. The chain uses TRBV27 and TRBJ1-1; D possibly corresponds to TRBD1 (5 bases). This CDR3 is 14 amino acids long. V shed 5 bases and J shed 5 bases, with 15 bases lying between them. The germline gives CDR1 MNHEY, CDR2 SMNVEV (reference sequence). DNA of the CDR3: TGTGCCAGCAGTGAGTTTGGGGGGGGAACTGAAGCTTTCTTT. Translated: CASSEFGGGTEAFF.

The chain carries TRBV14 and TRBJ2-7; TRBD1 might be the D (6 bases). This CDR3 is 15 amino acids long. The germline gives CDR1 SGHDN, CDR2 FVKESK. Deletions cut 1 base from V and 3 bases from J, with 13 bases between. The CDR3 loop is CASSQGPGHFYEQYF. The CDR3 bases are TGTGCCAGCAGCCAAGGTCCGGGACACTTCTACGAGCAGTACTTC.

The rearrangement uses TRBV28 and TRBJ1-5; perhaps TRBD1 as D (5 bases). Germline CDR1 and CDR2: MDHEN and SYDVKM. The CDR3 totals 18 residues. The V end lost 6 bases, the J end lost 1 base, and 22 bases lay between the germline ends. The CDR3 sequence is CASRAKWRREESNQPQHF. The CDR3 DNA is TGTGCCAGCAGAGCTAAATGGCGCAGGGAAGAAAGCAATCAGCCCCAGCATTTT.

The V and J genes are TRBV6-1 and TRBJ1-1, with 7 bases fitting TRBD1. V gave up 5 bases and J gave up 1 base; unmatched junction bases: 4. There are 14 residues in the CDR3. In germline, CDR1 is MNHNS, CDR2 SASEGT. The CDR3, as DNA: TGTGCCAGCAGTCGGACAGGCCAGAACACTGAAGCTTTCTTT. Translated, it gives CASSRTGQNTEAFF.

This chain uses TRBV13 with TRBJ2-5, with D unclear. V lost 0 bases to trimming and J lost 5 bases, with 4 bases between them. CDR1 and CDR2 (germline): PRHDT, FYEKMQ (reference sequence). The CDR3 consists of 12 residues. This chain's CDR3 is CASSLGFETQYF. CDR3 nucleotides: TGTGCCAGCAGCTTAGGCTTTGAGACCCAGTACTTC.

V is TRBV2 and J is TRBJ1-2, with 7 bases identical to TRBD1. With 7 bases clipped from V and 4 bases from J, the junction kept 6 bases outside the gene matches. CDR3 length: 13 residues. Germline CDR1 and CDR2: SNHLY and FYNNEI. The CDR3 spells CASIGQALYGYTF. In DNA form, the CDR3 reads TGTGCCAGCATTGGACAGGCCCTCTATGGCTACACCTTC.

The CDR3 DNA sequence: TGTGCCAGCAGTTTATCCCCATCCCGCAGAGAGACCCAGTACTTC. This sequence encodes CASSLSPSRRETQYF. The chain recombines TRBV27 with TRBJ2-5; no clear D gene. Trimming left V 0 bases short and J 4 bases short, with 12 bases between. The CDR3 length is 15 residues. Germline V gene data show CDR1 as MNHEY and CDR2 as SMNVEV (reference sequence).

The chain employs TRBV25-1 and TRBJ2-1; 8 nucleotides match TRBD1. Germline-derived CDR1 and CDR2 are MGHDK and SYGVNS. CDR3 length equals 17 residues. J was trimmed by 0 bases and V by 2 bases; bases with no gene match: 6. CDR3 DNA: TGTGCCAGCAGTGAACCCACAGGGGGTAGCTCCTACAATGAGCAGTTCTTC. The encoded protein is CASSEPTGGSSYNEQFF.

CDR3 DNA: TGTGCCAGCAGCTCCGCTGGGCAGGGTTGGATACTTGACGGAAAACTGTTTTTT. Protein product: CASSSAGQGWILDGKLFF. The chain employs TRBV11-2 and TRBJ1-4; D might be TRBD1 (5 bases). V lost 4 bases to trimming and J lost 10 bases, with 28 bases between them. CDR3 size: 18 residues. Per germline, CDR1 SGHAT and CDR2 FQNNGV. The full variable domain, its missing parts supplied by reference TRBV11-2 and TRBJ1-4, is EAGVAQSPRYKIIEKRQSVAFWCNPISGHATLYWYQQILGQGPKLLIQFQNNGVVDDSQLPKDRFSAERLKGVDSTLKIQPAKLEDSAVYLCASSSAGQGWILDGKLFFGSGTQLSVL.

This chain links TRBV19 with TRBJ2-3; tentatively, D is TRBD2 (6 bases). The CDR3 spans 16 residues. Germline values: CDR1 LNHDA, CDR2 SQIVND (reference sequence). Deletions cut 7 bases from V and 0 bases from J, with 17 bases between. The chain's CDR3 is CASTKSRDFSTDTQYF. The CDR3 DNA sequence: TGTGCCAGTACAAAAAGCCGGGACTTCAGCACAGATACGCAGTATTTT.

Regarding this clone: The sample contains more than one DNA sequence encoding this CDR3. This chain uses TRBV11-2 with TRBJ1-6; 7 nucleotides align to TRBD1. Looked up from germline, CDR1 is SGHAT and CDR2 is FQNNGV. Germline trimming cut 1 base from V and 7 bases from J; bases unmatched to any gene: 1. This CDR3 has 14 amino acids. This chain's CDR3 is CASSLGQGNSPLHF. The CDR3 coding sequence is TGTGCCAGCAGCTTAGGACAGGGAAATTCACCCCTCCACTTT.

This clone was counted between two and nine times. Here the CDR3 DNA reads TGCGCCAGCAGTGAGACTAGCGGGGCACCCCCCGGGCAGTACTTC. This sequence encodes CASSETSGAPPGQYF. The gene calls are TRBV10-2 and TRBJ2-7; 10 bases line up with TRBD2. Trimming cost V 2 bases and J 9 bases; bases outside gene matches: 10. CDR1 and CDR2 (germline): WSHSY, SAAADI. The CDR3 is 15 amino acids.

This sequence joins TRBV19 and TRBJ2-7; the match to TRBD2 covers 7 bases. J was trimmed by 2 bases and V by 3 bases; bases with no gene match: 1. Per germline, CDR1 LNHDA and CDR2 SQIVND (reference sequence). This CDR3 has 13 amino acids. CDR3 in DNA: TGTGCCAGTAGTATGAGCGGGACCTACGAGCAGTACTTC. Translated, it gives CASSMSGTYEQYF.

In nucleotides, the CDR3 is TGTGCCAGCTCCCCAGTGGCGGGTAAGAACACTGAAGCTTTCTTT. Protein product: CASSPVAGKNTEAFF. The V call is TRBV14, the J call TRBJ1-1, with D unresolved. Germline V gives CDR1 SGHDN, CDR2 FVKESK. The V and J ends lost 8 bases and 1 base respectively, with 17 bases between them. CDR3 size: 15 residues.